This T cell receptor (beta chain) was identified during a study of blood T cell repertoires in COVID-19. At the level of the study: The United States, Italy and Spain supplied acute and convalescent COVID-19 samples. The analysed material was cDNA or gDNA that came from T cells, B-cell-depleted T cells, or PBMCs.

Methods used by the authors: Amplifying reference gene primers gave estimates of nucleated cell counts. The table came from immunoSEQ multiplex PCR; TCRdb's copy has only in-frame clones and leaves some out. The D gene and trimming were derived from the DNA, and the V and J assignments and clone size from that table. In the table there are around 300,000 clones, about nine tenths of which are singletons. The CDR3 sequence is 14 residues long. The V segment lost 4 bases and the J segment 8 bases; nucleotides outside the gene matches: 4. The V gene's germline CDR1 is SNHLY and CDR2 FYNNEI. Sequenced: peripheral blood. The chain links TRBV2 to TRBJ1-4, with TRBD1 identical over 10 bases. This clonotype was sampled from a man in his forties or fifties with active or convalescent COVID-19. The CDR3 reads CASSATGGAEKLFF. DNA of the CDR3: TGTGCCAGCAGTGCGACAGGGGGCGCGGAAAAACTGTTTTTT.